This T cell receptor beta chain was captured in a study of blood T cell repertoires in COVID-19. Turning to the study itself: Both acute and convalescent COVID-19 samples were obtained from the United States, Italy and Spain.

Study processing details: The authors estimated nucleated cell counts from reference gene primer amplification. Data came from immunoSEQ multiplex PCR; TCRdb stores just in-frame clones and leaves some out. V, J and clone size reflect that table, while D and trimming were determined from the DNA. Here the sample spans over 55,000 clones, more than 75% being singletons. CDR3 length: 15 residues. CDR1 LNHDA and CDR2 SQIVND come from the germline V gene (reference sequence). The V and J ends lost 9 bases and 3 bases, in that order; junction bases with no gene match: 11. Sequencing was done on a sample of peripheral blood. This chain connects TRBV19 to TRBJ2-7; TRBD2 matches 10 bases. This clonotype was obtained from a woman of 80 years or more with acute or convalescent COVID-19. The CDR3: CASPGGLAACYEQYF. The CDR3 DNA is TGTGCCAGCCCCGGTGGACTAGCGGCATGCTACGAGCAGTACTTC. Full variable domain (outside the CDR3, taken from reference TRBV19 and TRBJ2-7): DGGITQSPKYLFRKEGQNVTLSCEQNLNHDAMYWYRQDPGQGLRLIYYSQIVNDFQKGDIAEGYSVSREKKESFPLTVTSAQKNPTAFYLCASPGGLAACYEQYFGPGTRLTVT.